The rows below give T cell receptor beta chains drawn from one sample of a study of blood T cell repertoires in COVID-19. Sequencing was performed with immunoSEQ multiplex PCR; in TCRdb, only in-frame clones are kept and a portion is missing. The table has 11,000 to 15,000 clones, approximately 83% seen once. The sequencing input was peripheral blood. The receptor set was obtained from a woman between 55 and 75 years old with acute or convalescent COVID-19. Both conserved end residues are part of each CDR3. A D gene is named only where the DNA matches it firmly. Size is stated for part of the rows, as once, few or many counts, or as a class when the clone is expanded.

.	15	TRBV7-2	TRBJ1-5	.	TGTGCCAGCAGCTTATATTCTCAGGGAAATCAGCCCCAGCATTTT	CASSLYSQGNQPQHF
.	15	TRBV7-9	TRBJ2-1	TRBD2	TGTGCCAGCAGATATAGCGGGGTCTCCTACAATGAGCAGTTCTTC	CASRYSGVSYNEQFF
.	14	TRBV6-5	TRBJ2-2	.	TGTGCCAGCAGTTACCGGGAGAACACCGGGGAGCTGTTTTTT	CASSYRENTGELFF
.	17	TRBV2	TRBJ2-2	.	TGTGCCTCTACAGGGGGGGCGGAGGGCGCGAACACCGGGGAGCTGTTTTTT	CASTGGAEGANTGELFF
.	11	TRBV30	TRBJ1-1	.	TGTGCCAGGAACAGGGTGGCTGAAGCTTTCTTT	CARNRVAEAFF
few	15	TRBV10-3	TRBJ1-1	.	TGTGCCATCAGTGTCAGACCGGGATTGAACACTGAAGCTTTCTTT	CAISVRPGLNTEAFF
.	11	TRBV6-5	TRBJ2-7	.	TGTGCCAGTGTAACAGGGCCCGAGCAGTACTTC	CASVTGPEQYF
.	15	TRBV7-2	TRBJ2-6	.	TGTGCCAGCAGCCGCGAACTACTGGGGGCCAACGTCCTGACTTTC	CASSRELLGANVLTF
few	14	TRBV7-6	TRBJ1-1	.	TGTGCCAGCAGCCCAGGGAGGGGGAACACTGAAGCTTTCTTT	CASSPGRGNTEAFF
.	16	TRBV27	TRBJ1-2	.	TGTGCCAGCAGTCCCACTGACACCCGCTTTAACTATGGCTACACCTTC	CASSPTDTRFNYGYTF
.	15	TRBV5-6	TRBJ1-2	.	TGTGCCAGCAGCTTTATTGGGCAGTCGAACTATGGCTACACCTTC	CASSFIGQSNYGYTF
few	14	TRBV7-9	TRBJ2-1	.	TGTGCCAGCAGCTTATTGGGGAGGTCCAATGAGCAGTTCTTC	CASSLLGRSNEQFF
.	14	TRBV5-4	TRBJ2-1	.	TGTGCCAGCAGCTTCGAACTAGCCTACAATGAGCAGTTCTTC	CASSFELAYNEQFF
.	20	TRBV4-1	TRBJ2-1	TRBD2	TGCGCCAGCAGCCCGGGACTTCTAGCGGGAGGACCCAGGTCCTACAATGAGCAGTTCTTC	CASSPGLLAGGPRSYNEQFF
.	16	TRBV2	TRBJ2-7	TRBD2	TGTGCCAGCAGAGGACTAGCGGGAGAGTCTAGCTACGAGCAGTACTTC	CASRGLAGESSYEQYF